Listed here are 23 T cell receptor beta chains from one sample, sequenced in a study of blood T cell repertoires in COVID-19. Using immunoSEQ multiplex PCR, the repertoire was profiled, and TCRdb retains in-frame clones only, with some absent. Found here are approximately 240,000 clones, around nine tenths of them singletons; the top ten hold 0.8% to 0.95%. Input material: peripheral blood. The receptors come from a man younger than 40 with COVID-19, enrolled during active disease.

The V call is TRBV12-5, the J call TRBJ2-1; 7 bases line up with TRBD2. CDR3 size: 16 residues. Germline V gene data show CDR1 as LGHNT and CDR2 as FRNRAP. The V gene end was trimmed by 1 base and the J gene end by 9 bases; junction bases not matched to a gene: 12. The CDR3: CASGLATLAGGGEQFF. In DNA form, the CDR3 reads TGTGCTAGTGGTTTGGCGACGTTAGCGGGTGGCGGTGAGCAGTTCTTC. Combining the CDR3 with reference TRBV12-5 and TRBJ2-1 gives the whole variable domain DARVTQTPRHKVTEMGQEVTMRCQPILGHNTVFWYRQTMMQGLELLAYFRNRAPLDDSGMPKDRFSAEMPDATLATLKIQPSEPRDSAVYFCASGLATLAGGGEQFFGPGTRLTVL.

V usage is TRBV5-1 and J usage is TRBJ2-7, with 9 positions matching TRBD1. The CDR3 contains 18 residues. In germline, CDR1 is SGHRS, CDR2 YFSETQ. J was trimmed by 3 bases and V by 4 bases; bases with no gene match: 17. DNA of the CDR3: TGCGCCAGCAGCGCCACCGGGACAGGGCCCTCGGGAGGCTACGAGCAGTACTTC. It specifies CASSATGTGPSGGYEQYF.

The CDR3 is CAISDSGGQETQYF. The CDR3 DNA reads TGTGCCATCAGTGATTCCGGGGGACAAGAGACCCAGTACTTC. The chain recombines TRBV10-3 with TRBJ2-5, with D possibly matching TRBD2 (6 bases). The CDR3 covers 14 residues. The ends were cut back, 3 bases at V and 2 bases at J, with 10 bases in the middle. Germline V gene sequence: CDR1 ENHRY, CDR2 SYGVKD.

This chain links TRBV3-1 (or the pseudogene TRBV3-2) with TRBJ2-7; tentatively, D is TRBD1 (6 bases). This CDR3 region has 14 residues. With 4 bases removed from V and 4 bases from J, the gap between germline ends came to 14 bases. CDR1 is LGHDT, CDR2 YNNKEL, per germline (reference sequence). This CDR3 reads CASSPSTGTYEQYF. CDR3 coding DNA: TGTGCCAGCAGCCCGTCAACAGGGACGTACGAGCAGTACTTC.

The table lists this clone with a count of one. CDR3 bases: TGCGCCAGCAGCTTGGGGCAGGACAGCTATAATTCACCCCTCCACTTT. Translating it yields CASSLGQDSYNSPLHF. This chain links TRBV5-1 with TRBJ1-6, with a possible D match to TRBD1 (6 bases). Between the trimmed V and J ends, which lost 0 bases and 3 bases, there was a span of 10 bases. Germline-derived CDR1 and CDR2 are SGHRS and YFSETQ. The CDR3 contains 16 residues. The full variable domain, completed using reference TRBV5-1 and TRBJ1-6, is KAGVTQTPRYLIKTRGQQVTLSCSPISGHRSVSWYQQTPGQGLQFLFEYFSETQRNKGNFPGRFSGRQFSNSRSEMNVSTLELGDSALYLCASSLGQDSYNSPLHFGNGTRLTVT.

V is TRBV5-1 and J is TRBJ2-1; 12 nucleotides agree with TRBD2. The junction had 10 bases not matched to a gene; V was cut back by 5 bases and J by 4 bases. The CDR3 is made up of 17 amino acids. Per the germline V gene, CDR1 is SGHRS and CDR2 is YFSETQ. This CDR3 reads CASSPKTSGSEYNEQFF. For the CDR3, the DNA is TGCGCCAGCAGTCCTAAGACTAGCGGGAGCGAGTACAATGAGCAGTTCTTC.

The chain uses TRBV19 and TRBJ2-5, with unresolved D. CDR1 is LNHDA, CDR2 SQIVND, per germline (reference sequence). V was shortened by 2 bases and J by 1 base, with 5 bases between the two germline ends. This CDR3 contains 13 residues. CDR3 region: CASSIQVQETQYF. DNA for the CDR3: TGTGCCAGTAGTATACAGGTCCAAGAGACCCAGTACTTC.

DNA for the CDR3: TGCGCCAGCAGCTTGGTAGGGGGACAGCAAGAGACCCAGTACTTC. It is translated as CASSLVGGQQETQYF. The chain couples TRBV5-1 to TRBJ2-5, with 7 bases lining up with TRBD1. The length of the CDR3 is 15 residues. Germline trimming cut 0 bases from V and 2 bases from J; bases unmatched to any gene: 4. Germline CDR1 SGHRS, CDR2 YFSETQ. Combining the CDR3 with reference TRBV5-1 and TRBJ2-5 gives the whole variable domain KAGVTQTPRYLIKTRGQQVTLSCSPISGHRSVSWYQQTPGQGLQFLFEYFSETQRNKGNFPGRFSGRQFSNSRSEMNVSTLELGDSALYLCASSLVGGQQETQYFGPGTRLLVL.

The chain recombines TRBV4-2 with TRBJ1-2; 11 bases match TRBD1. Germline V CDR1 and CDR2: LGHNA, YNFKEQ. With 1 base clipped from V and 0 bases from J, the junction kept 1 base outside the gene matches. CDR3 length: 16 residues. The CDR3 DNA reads TGTGCCAGCAGCCAAGCGGGACAGGGGGCTAACTATGGCTACACCTTC. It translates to CASSQAGQGANYGYTF.

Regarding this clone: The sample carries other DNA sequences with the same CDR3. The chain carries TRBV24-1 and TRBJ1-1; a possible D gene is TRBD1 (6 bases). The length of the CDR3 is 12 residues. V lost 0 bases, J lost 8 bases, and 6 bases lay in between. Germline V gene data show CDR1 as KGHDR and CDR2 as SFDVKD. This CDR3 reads CATSDLTGEAFF. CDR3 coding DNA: TGTGCCACCAGTGATTTGACAGGGGAAGCTTTCTTT.

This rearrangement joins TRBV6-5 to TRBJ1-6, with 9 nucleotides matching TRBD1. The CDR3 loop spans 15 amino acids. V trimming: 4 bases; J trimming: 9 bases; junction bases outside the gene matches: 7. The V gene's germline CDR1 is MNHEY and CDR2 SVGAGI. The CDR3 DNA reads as TGTGCCAGCAGTTTGTCAGGACAGGGGTTTTCACCCCTCCACTTT. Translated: CASSLSGQGFSPLHF.

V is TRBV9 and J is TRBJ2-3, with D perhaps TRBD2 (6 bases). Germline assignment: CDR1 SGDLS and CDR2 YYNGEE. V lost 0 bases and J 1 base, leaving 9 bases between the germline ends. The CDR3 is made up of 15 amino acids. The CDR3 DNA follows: TGTGCCAGCAGCGTAGTAACGGGGGGCACAGATACGCAGTATTTT. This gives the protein CASSVVTGGTDTQYF.

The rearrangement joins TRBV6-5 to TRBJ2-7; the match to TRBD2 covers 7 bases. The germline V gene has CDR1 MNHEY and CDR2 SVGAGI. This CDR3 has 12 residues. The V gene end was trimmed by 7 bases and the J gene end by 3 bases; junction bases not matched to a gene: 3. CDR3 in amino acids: CASNGGIYEQYF. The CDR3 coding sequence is TGTGCCAGCAACGGGGGGATCTACGAGCAGTACTTC.

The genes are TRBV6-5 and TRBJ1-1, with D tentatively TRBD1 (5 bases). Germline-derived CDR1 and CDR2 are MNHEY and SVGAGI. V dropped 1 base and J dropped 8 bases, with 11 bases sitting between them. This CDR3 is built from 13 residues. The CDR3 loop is CASSYLAGYEAFF. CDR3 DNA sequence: TGTGCCAGCAGTTACTTGGCAGGGTACGAAGCTTTCTTT.

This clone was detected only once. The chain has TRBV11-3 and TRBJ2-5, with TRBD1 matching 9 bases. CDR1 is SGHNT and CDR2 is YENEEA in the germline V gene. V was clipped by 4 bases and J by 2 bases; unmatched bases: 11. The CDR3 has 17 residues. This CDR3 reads CASSSTFTGGGQETQYF. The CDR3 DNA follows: TGTGCCAGCAGCTCCACCTTCACAGGGGGCGGGCAAGAGACCCAGTACTTC.

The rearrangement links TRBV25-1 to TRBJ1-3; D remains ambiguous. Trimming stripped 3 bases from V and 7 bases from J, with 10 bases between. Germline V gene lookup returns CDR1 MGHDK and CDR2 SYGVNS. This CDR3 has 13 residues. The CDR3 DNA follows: TGTGCCAGCAGTGATGGGTTCGGGAACACCATATATTTT. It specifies CASSDGFGNTIYF.

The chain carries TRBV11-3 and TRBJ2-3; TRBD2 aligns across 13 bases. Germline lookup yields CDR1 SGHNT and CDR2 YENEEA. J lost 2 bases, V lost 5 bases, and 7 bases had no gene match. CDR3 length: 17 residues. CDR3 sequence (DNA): TGTGCCAGCAGCCTCCGGACTAGCGGGGGTTCCACAGATACGCAGTATTTT. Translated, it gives CASSLRTSGGSTDTQYF.

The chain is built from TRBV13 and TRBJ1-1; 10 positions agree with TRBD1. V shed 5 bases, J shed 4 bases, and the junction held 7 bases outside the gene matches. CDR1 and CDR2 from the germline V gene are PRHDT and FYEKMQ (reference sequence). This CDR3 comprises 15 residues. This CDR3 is CASSHDRGRVTEAFF. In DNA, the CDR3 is TGTGCCAGCAGCCACGACAGGGGGCGGGTCACTGAAGCTTTCTTT. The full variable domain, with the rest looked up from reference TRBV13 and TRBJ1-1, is AAGVIQSPRHLIKEKRETATLKCYPIPRHDTVYWYQQGPGQDPQFLISFYEKMQSDKGSIPDRFSAQQFSDYHSELNMSSLELGDSALYFCASSHDRGRVTEAFFGQGTRLTVV.

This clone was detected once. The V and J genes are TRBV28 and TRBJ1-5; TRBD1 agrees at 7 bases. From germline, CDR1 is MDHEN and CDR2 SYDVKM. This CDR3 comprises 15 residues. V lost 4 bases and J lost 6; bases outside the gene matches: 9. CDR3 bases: TGTGCCAGCAGTTGGCAACAGGGGTTGGGTCAGCCCCAGCATTTT. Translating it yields CASSWQQGLGQPQHF.

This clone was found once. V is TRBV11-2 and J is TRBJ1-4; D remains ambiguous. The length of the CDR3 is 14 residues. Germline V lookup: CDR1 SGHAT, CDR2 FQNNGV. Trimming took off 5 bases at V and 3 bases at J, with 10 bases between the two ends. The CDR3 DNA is TGTGCCAGCAGCCTACGCGCCCCTAATGAAAAACTGTTTTTT. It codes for CASSLRAPNEKLFF.

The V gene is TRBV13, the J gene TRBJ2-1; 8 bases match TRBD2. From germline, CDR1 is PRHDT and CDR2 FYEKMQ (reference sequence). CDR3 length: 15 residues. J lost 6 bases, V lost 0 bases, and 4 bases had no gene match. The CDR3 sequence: CASSLGGSGANEQFF. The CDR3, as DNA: TGTGCCAGCAGCTTAGGTGGTAGCGGGGCCAATGAGCAGTTCTTC. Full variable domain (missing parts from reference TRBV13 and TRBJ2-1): AAGVIQSPRHLIKEKRETATLKCYPIPRHDTVYWYQQGPGQDPQFLISFYEKMQSDKGSIPDRFSAQQFSDYHSELNMSSLELGDSALYFCASSLGGSGANEQFFGPGTRLTVL.

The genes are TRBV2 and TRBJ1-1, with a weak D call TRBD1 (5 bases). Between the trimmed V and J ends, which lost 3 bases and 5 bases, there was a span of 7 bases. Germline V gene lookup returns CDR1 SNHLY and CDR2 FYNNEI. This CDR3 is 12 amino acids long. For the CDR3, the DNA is TGTGCCAGCAGTGACAGGGTAACTGAAGCTTTCTTT. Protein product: CASSDRVTEAFF.

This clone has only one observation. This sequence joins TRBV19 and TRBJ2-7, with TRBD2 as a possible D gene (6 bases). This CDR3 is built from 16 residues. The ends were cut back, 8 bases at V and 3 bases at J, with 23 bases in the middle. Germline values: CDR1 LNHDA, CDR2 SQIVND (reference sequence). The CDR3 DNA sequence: TGTGCCAGTTCCCCTTCCCTTGGTCGGGGGAGCTACGAGCAGTACTTC. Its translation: CASSPSLGRGSYEQYF.